The 32 T cell receptor beta chains listed next were all sequenced from one sample in a study of blood T cell repertoires in COVID-19. The protocol was immunoSEQ multiplex PCR, while the TCRdb copy is restricted to in-frame clones and leaves out a portion. The table records about 150,000 clones, roughly 85% of them present only once. The sequenced material came from peripheral blood. The receptors derive from a woman of 80 years or more with active or convalescent COVID-19.

The J gene is TRBJ1-6, the V gene TRBV6-5, with a tentative D call TRBD1 (6 bases). The V gene lost 6 bases and the J gene lost 1 base, with 10 bases spanning the gap. Germline V gene sequence: CDR1 MNHEY, CDR2 SVGAGI. The CDR3 runs to 15 residues. In nucleotides, the CDR3 is TGTGCCAGCAGAGTCAGGGGTTCCTATAATTCACCCCTCCACTTT. Translated, it gives CASRVRGSYNSPLHF.

The chain has TRBV7-8 and TRBJ1-2; no firm D call. CDR3 length: 15 residues. The V and J ends lost 1 base and 4 bases respectively, with 13 bases between them. Germline-derived CDR1 and CDR2 are SGHVS and FQNEAQ. This CDR3 is CASSLGELAGYGYTF. DNA of the CDR3: TGTGCCAGCAGCTTAGGCGAATTGGCGGGCTATGGCTACACCTTC.

The gene calls are TRBV5-1 and TRBJ2-7; 14 nucleotides align to TRBD2. V dropped 0 bases and J dropped 7; count of bases not matched to a gene: 6. The CDR3 contains 16 residues. Germline loops: CDR1 SGHRS, CDR2 YFSETQ. CDR3 in amino acids: CASSLGGLAGVGEQYF. CDR3 in DNA: TGCGCCAGCAGCTTGGGGGGACTAGCGGGAGTCGGGGAGCAGTACTTC.

The chain links TRBV7-9 to TRBJ2-7; TRBD1 matches 11 bases. Trimming cost V 1 base and J 7 bases; bases outside gene matches: 6. Germline V gene lookup returns CDR1 SEHNR and CDR2 FQNEAQ (reference sequence). The CDR3 covers 15 residues. The CDR3 spells CASSLGIGTGGEQYF. The DNA for the CDR3 is TGTGCCAGCAGCTTAGGGATCGGGACAGGGGGGGAGCAGTACTTC.

There are a few counts of this clone. J is TRBJ2-7 and V is TRBV7-9, with 7 bases matching TRBD1. CDR3 length equals 17 residues. Looked up from germline, CDR1 is SEHNR and CDR2 is FQNEAQ (reference sequence). With 2 bases clipped from V and 0 bases from J, the junction kept 10 bases outside the gene matches. The CDR3 region has the DNA TGTGCCAGCAGCTTACCCCTTAGAGGACAGGCCTCCTACGAGCAGTACTTC. Its translation: CASSLPLRGQASYEQYF.

This sequence joins TRBV5-1 and TRBJ1-1; D may be TRBD1 (5 bases). Trimming left V 2 bases short and J 0 bases short, with 14 bases between. This CDR3 contains 16 residues. Per germline, CDR1 SGHRS and CDR2 YFSETQ. The CDR3 DNA reads TGCGCCAGCAGCTTTCAGGGTCGGACAATGAACACTGAAGCTTTCTTT. Amino acids: CASSFQGRTMNTEAFF.

This chain connects TRBV6-6 to TRBJ2-1, with TRBD1 matching over 7 bases. Per the germline V gene, CDR1 is MNHNY and CDR2 is SVGAGI (reference sequence). This CDR3 is built from 14 residues. V was clipped by 10 bases and J by 7 bases; unmatched bases: 13. CDR3 DNA sequence: TGTGCCACAAGGATTTTGGGACAGAAGAATGAGCAGTTCTTC. Amino acids: CATRILGQKNEQFF.

This chain links TRBV28 with TRBJ1-4; 10 positions match TRBD1. In germline, CDR1 is MDHEN, CDR2 SYDVKM. The CDR3 is 17 amino acids. Germline trimming cut 6 bases from V and 0 bases from J; bases unmatched to any gene: 7. CDR3 bases: TGTGCCAGCAGCGCTCGACAGGGGGCGACAACTAATGAAAAACTGTTTTTT. The encoded protein is CASSARQGATTNEKLFF.

The V gene is TRBV29-1, the J gene TRBJ2-1, with 13 positions matching TRBD2. V shed 3 bases, J shed 0 bases, and the junction held 5 bases outside the gene matches. The germline CDR1 and CDR2 sequences are SQVTM and ANQGSEA. CDR3 length: 17 amino acids. The CDR3 coding sequence is TGCAGCGTTGAGACTAGCGGGAGGCTACCCTCCTACAATGAGCAGTTCTTC. Encoded protein: CSVETSGRLPSYNEQFF.

The J gene is TRBJ2-7, the V gene TRBV6-1, with 8 positions matching TRBD1. Looked up from germline, CDR1 is MNHNS and CDR2 is SASEGT. The CDR3 sequence is 16 residues long. Unmatched junction bases numbered 11, after V lost 1 base and J lost 6 bases. CDR3 sequence (DNA): TGTGCCAGCAGTGAAGGGTCGGCAGGGGGCTTTTCCGAGCAGTACTTC. Encoded protein: CASSEGSAGGFSEQYF.

This clone was observed a single time. The chain has TRBV5-5 and TRBJ2-1; 9 bases agree with TRBD2. Per the germline V gene, CDR1 is SGHKS and CDR2 is YYEKEE (reference sequence). The junction had 9 bases not matched to a gene; V was cut back by 1 base and J by 7 bases. CDR3 length: 16 residues. The CDR3 is CASSLSRREGGNEQFF. Here the CDR3 DNA reads TGTGCCAGCAGCTTGTCTCGGCGGGAGGGGGGTAATGAGCAGTTCTTC.

This clone showed up just once. The chain joins TRBV15 to TRBJ1-5; TRBD1 is a possible D gene (6 bases). This CDR3 has 17 residues. Trimming shortened V by 3 bases and J by 4 bases, and 19 bases separated the two germline ends. The V gene's germline CDR1 is LNHNV and CDR2 YYDKDF (reference sequence). The CDR3 sequence: CATSSLRGEGRNQPQHF. CDR3 nucleotides: TGTGCCACCAGCAGCCTAAGGGGGGAGGGACGGAATCAGCCCCAGCATTTT.

This chain joins TRBV5-1 and TRBJ2-7, with D tentatively TRBD1 (6 bases). The CDR3 covers 15 residues. Germline-derived CDR1 and CDR2 are SGHRS and YFSETQ. The V end lost 4 bases, the J end lost 2 bases, and 16 bases lay between the germline ends. CDR3 DNA sequence: TGCGCCAGCAGCGTTACCGGGACACGCACCTACGAGCAGTACTTC. This codes for CASSVTGTRTYEQYF.

This clone was detected a few times. This chain connects TRBV19 to TRBJ1-1; 11 nucleotides line up with TRBD1. Germline V gives CDR1 LNHDA, CDR2 SQIVND (reference sequence). The CDR3 covers 16 residues. The V and J ends lost 5 bases and 6 bases, in that order; junction bases with no gene match: 11. CDR3 coding DNA: TGTGCCAGTAGTGTTGTAAGGACAGGGGGCAGCGCTGAAGCTTTCTTT. Protein: CASSVVRTGGSAEAFF. Supplemented by reference TRBV19 and TRBJ1-1, the full variable domain reads DGGITQSPKYLFRKEGQNVTLSCEQNLNHDAMYWYRQDPGQGLRLIYYSQIVNDFQKGDIAEGYSVSREKKESFPLTVTSAQKNPTAFYLCASSVVRTGGSAEAFFGQGTRLTVV.

The V call is TRBV11-2, the J call TRBJ1-3; D might be TRBD1 (5 bases). V was cut by 3 bases and J by 1 base, with 22 bases left in between. Germline assignment: CDR1 SGHAT and CDR2 FQNNGV. CDR3 length: 19 residues. CDR3 DNA sequence: TGTGCCAGCAGCTTGGACCCCTACCCAGACAGACAATCTGGAAACACCATATATTTT. Protein product: CASSLDPYPDRQSGNTIYF.

This sequence joins TRBV30 and TRBJ2-3, with 8 nucleotides matching TRBD2. In germline, CDR1 is GTSNPN, CDR2 SVGIG (reference sequence). Unmatched junction bases numbered 15, after V lost 4 bases and J lost 0 bases. The CDR3 loop spans 18 amino acids. The CDR3 here is CAWIVGTRHTASTDTQYF. The CDR3 region has the DNA TGTGCCTGGATAGTGGGGACTAGGCACACCGCTAGCACAGATACGCAGTATTTT.

The chain is built from TRBV10-2 and TRBJ2-1, with 7 bases fitting TRBD2. Looked up from germline, CDR1 is WSHSY and CDR2 is SAAADI. This CDR3 region has 13 residues. The ends lost 8 bases at V and 0 bases at J; junction bases unmatched: 1. This CDR3 is CASRDYSYNEQFF. The CDR3 DNA sequence: TGCGCCAGCCGGGACTACTCCTACAATGAGCAGTTCTTC.

This sequence joins TRBV3-1 (or the pseudogene TRBV3-2) and TRBJ1-2; 9 nucleotides match TRBD1. With V trimmed by 3 bases and J by 6 bases, 5 bases remained unmatched. The germline gives CDR1 LGHDT, CDR2 YNNKEL (reference sequence). This CDR3 is built from 14 residues. The CDR3 region is CASSQGTGSHGYTF. CDR3 sequence (DNA): TGTGCCAGCAGCCAGGGGACAGGGTCCCATGGCTACACCTTC.

The chain is built from TRBV7-9 and TRBJ2-7; 16 bases are a match to TRBD2. The length of the CDR3 is 16 residues. The V segment lost 5 bases and the J segment 2 bases; nucleotides outside the gene matches: 3. The germline gives CDR1 SEHNR, CDR2 FQNEAQ (reference sequence). Here the CDR3 DNA reads TGTGCCAGCAGCCCGGGACTAGCGGGAGGGCCCTACGAGCAGTACTTC. This sequence encodes CASSPGLAGGPYEQYF. The complete variable domain, with remaining parts taken from reference TRBV7-9 and TRBJ2-7, reads DTGVSQNPRHKITKRGQNVTFRCDPISEHNRLYWYRQTLGQGPEFLTYFQNEAQLEKSRLLSDRFSAERPKGSFSTLEIQRTEQGDSAMYLCASSPGLAGGPYEQYFGPGTRLTVT.

This clone occurred once. The chain recombines TRBV4-1 with TRBJ2-1; 9 bases are shared with TRBD2. V trimming: 0 bases; J trimming: 9 bases; junction bases outside the gene matches: 12. The CDR3 consists of 17 residues. The germline V gene has CDR1 MGHRA and CDR2 YSYEKL. This CDR3 is CASSQDGGTSFFGEQFF. As DNA, the CDR3 is TGCGCCAGCAGCCAAGATGGCGGGACTAGCTTCTTCGGTGAGCAGTTCTTC.

The chain has TRBV6-5 and TRBJ1-2; D is perhaps TRBD1 (6 bases). This CDR3 contains 13 residues. Per germline, CDR1 MNHEY and CDR2 SVGAGI. Trimming took off 5 bases at V and 4 bases at J, with 11 bases between the two ends. The CDR3 region has the DNA TGTGCCAGCAGTCAGGACAGAGGCTATGGCTACACCTTC. Translation gives CASSQDRGYGYTF.

The chain links TRBV5-6 to TRBJ2-1; 11 nucleotides align to TRBD2. The V segment lost 0 bases and the J segment 8 bases; nucleotides outside the gene matches: 13. Germline V gene sequence: CDR1 SGHDT, CDR2 YYEEEE. CDR3 length: 18 residues. CDR3 amino acids: CASSLGTLLAGATHEQFF. CDR3 nucleotides: TGTGCCAGCAGCTTGGGGACGCTACTAGCGGGAGCAACTCATGAGCAGTTCTTC.

The V and J genes are TRBV2 and TRBJ2-2; 10 nucleotides agree with TRBD2. CDR3 size: 16 residues. Germline lookup yields CDR1 SNHLY and CDR2 FYNNEI. Unmatched junction bases numbered 8, after V lost 4 bases and J lost 6 bases. CDR3 nucleotides: TGTGCCAGCAGTGTCTCTAGCGGGAGTATTGCCGGGGAGCTGTTTTTT. It is translated as CASSVSSGSIAGELFF. Full variable domain (missing parts from reference TRBV2 and TRBJ2-2): EPEVTQTPSHQVTQMGQEVILRCVPISNHLYFYWYRQILGQKVEFLVSFYNNEISEKSEIFDDQFSVERPDGSNFTLKIRSTKLEDSAMYFCASSVSSGSIAGELFFGEGSRLTVL.

The J gene is TRBJ1-2, the V gene TRBV5-6; possibly TRBD1 for D (5 bases). This CDR3 spans 14 amino acids. Germline CDR1 SGHDT, CDR2 YYEEEE. Trimming removed 4 bases from V and 10 bases from J, with 20 bases in between. The CDR3 spells CASSLGRSMALYTF. The CDR3, as DNA: TGTGCCAGCAGCCTGGGACGGAGTATGGCTCTCTACACCTTC.

The chain employs TRBV19 and TRBJ2-1, with TRBD2 identical over 8 bases. The CDR3 has 15 amino acids. V was pared by 9 bases and J by 2 bases, with 9 bases of the junction left unmatched. Germline V gene lookup returns CDR1 LNHDA and CDR2 SQIVND (reference sequence). The CDR3 spells CASGGGAGAYNEQFF. CDR3 DNA: TGTGCCAGCGGAGGTGGAGCGGGAGCCTACAATGAGCAGTTCTTC.

The genes are TRBV6-6 and TRBJ2-2; 10 bases are shared with TRBD1. Germline CDR1 and CDR2: MNHNY and SVGAGI (reference sequence). The CDR3 spans 16 residues. V shed 1 base and J 4 bases; nucleotides not matched to a gene: 3. For the CDR3, the DNA is TGTGCCAGCAGTTACTTTGGGACAGGGGTCACCGGGGAGCTGTTTTTT. It translates to CASSYFGTGVTGELFF.

This sequence joins TRBV2 and TRBJ1-4; D may be TRBD1 (5 bases). The CDR3 spans 13 residues. Germline CDR1 SNHLY, CDR2 FYNNEI. Trimming took off 6 bases at V and 4 bases at J, with 9 bases between the two ends. The CDR3 here is CASRRDHNEKLFF. As DNA, the CDR3 is TGTGCCAGCAGGCGGGACCATAATGAAAAACTGTTTTTT. Combining the CDR3 with reference TRBV2 and TRBJ1-4 gives the whole variable domain EPEVTQTPSHQVTQMGQEVILRCVPISNHLYFYWYRQILGQKVEFLVSFYNNEISEKSEIFDDQFSVERPDGSNFTLKIRSTKLEDSAMYFCASRRDHNEKLFFGSGTQLSVL.

The chain links TRBV5-5 to TRBJ1-4; D uncertain. V gave up 4 bases and J gave up 0 bases, with 10 bases separating them. The CDR3 sequence is 15 residues long. Germline values: CDR1 SGHKS, CDR2 YYEKEE (reference sequence). The CDR3 spells CASSPFRATNEKLFF. CDR3 bases: TGTGCCAGCAGCCCATTCCGGGCAACTAATGAAAAACTGTTTTTT.

The chain is built from TRBV9 and TRBJ2-7, with TRBD2 matching 7 bases. There are 13 residues in the CDR3. In germline, CDR1 is SGDLS, CDR2 YYNGEE. V lost 3 bases, J lost 7 bases, and 7 bases stayed unmatched. In DNA, the CDR3 is TGTGCCAGCAGCGCAGGGAGGGCCGGGGAGCAGTACTTC. Its protein is CASSAGRAGEQYF.

The chain recombines TRBV6-5 with TRBJ1-6, with D possibly TRBD1 on 5 matching bases. Deletions cut 0 bases from V and 9 bases from J, with 9 bases between. This CDR3 has 14 residues. Germline V gene data show CDR1 as MNHEY and CDR2 as SVGAGI. The CDR3 DNA is TGTGCCAGCAGTTACTCGACAGAAAGTTCACCCCTCCACTTT. It is translated as CASSYSTESSPLHF.

The rearrangement uses TRBV24-1 and TRBJ1-5; D remains unclear. V lost 3 bases to trimming and J lost 7 bases, with 9 bases between them. Germline CDR1 is KGHDR and CDR2 is SFDVKD. The CDR3 has 13 residues. DNA of the CDR3: TGTGCCACCAGTGATGTAGCGGCGCAGCCCCAGCATTTT. Its protein product is CATSDVAAQPQHF.

The V gene is TRBV7-9, the J gene TRBJ1-3, with unresolved D. Germline assignment: CDR1 SEHNR and CDR2 FQNEAQ (reference sequence). The CDR3 has 14 amino acids. Deletions cut 2 bases from V and 3 bases from J, with 8 bases between. CDR3 in DNA: TGTGCCAGCAGCTTAATGCGGGGTGGAAACACCATATATTTT. Its protein product is CASSLMRGGNTIYF.